A selection of T cell receptor beta chains follows, all from one sample in a study of Ad26.COV2.S vaccination and SARS-CoV-2 variants. Only in-frame clones appear in the TCRdb table, and some are missing; sequencing was by immunoSEQ multiplex PCR. This sample has 400,000 to 450,000 clones, with roughly 90% found just once. The sample was peripheral blood, taken in a trial of Ad26.COV2.S vaccine versus placebo. The receptor set was obtained from a person aged 18-65 years who received the Ad26.COV2.S COVID-19 vaccine or a placebo. The CDR3 runs from the conserved cysteine through the conserved F or W. D genes are given only for firm matches. A row's size may be missing; if present it is once, few, many or a size class.

v_gene	abundance	j_gene	d_gene	CDR3aa	CDR3nt
TRBV24-1	NA	TRBJ2-2	NA	CATSEAGSNTGELFF	TGTGCCACCAGTGAGGCAGGGTCGAACACCGGGGAGCTGTTTTTT
TRBV9	NA	TRBJ2-1	TRBD2	CASSAGLAVHNEQFF	TGTGCCAGCAGCGCCGGACTAGCCGTCCACAATGAGCAGTTCTTC
TRBV5-6	NA	TRBJ1-1	NA	CASSLQGPANTEAFF	TGTGCCAGCAGCTTGCAGGGCCCAGCGAACACTGAAGCTTTCTTT
TRBV10-3	NA	TRBJ1-5	NA	CAISEGNQPQHF	TGTGCCATCAGTGAGGGCAATCAGCCCCAGCATTTT
TRBV6-5	NA	TRBJ2-2	NA	CASSRTVSGELFF	TGTGCCAGCAGTAGGACGGTTAGCGGGGAGCTGTTTTTT
TRBV19	NA	TRBJ2-1	NA	CASSQRAGYNEQFF	TGTGCCAGTAGTCAGCGGGCCGGCTACAATGAGCAGTTCTTC
TRBV5-8	once	TRBJ1-1	NA	CASSFLPSVNTEAFF	TGTGCCAGCAGCTTTCTTCCCTCGGTGAACACTGAAGCTTTCTTT
TRBV18	NA	TRBJ1-6	TRBD1	CASSEDRGTSPLHF	TGTGCCAGCTCAGAGGACAGGGGGACTTCACCCCTCCACTTT
TRBV18	NA	TRBJ2-5	TRBD2	CASSPQPLAGGRRAEETQYF	TGTGCCAGCTCACCACAGCCGCTAGCGGGAGGCCGCAGGGCCGAAGAGACCCAGTACTTC
TRBV7-2	NA	TRBJ2-1	TRBD2	CASSFTSGRMWFF	TGTGCCAGCAGCTTTACTAGCGGGAGGATGTGGTTCTTC
TRBV9	NA	TRBJ2-1	TRBD2	CASSVASGVSYNEQFF	TGTGCCAGCAGCGTAGCTAGCGGGGTCTCCTACAATGAGCAGTTCTTC
TRBV19	once	TRBJ1-1	NA	CASGGGAEAFF	TGTGCCAGTGGAGGGGGAGCTGAAGCTTTCTTT
TRBV6-5	NA	TRBJ1-5	NA	CASTKTQKSNQPQHF	TGTGCCAGCACCAAGACACAAAAAAGCAATCAGCCCCAGCATTTT
TRBV4-1	NA	TRBJ2-1	NA	CASSQEGALTHLYNEQFF	TGCGCCAGCAGCCAAGAGGGTGCCCTTACACACCTCTACAATGAGCAGTTCTTC
TRBV19	NA	TRBJ2-1	NA	CASSNPESRNEQFF	TGTGCCAGTAGTAACCCCGAAAGTAGGAATGAGCAGTTCTTC
TRBV28	NA	TRBJ2-1	NA	CASRTHGGEQFF	TGTGCCAGCAGAACCCACGGGGGAGAGCAGTTCTTC
TRBV19	NA	TRBJ1-1	NA	CASSSVGGNTEAFF	TGTGCCAGTAGTAGTGTCGGGGGGAACACTGAAGCTTTCTTT
TRBV6-6	NA	TRBJ2-1	TRBD2	CASSRNSASIAGGPSNEQFF	TGTGCCAGCAGTCGAAATTCTGCGAGCATAGCGGGAGGGCCCTCGAATGAGCAGTTCTTC
TRBV28	NA	TRBJ2-7	NA	CASSPAPIGPQYF	TGTGCCAGCAGCCCTGCCCCCATCGGGCCGCAGTACTTC
TRBV18	NA	TRBJ2-2	NA	CASSGSSTGELFF	TGTGCCAGCTCGGGCTCAAGCACCGGGGAGCTGTTTTTT
TRBV6-6	NA	TRBJ2-1	TRBD2	CASSFGYSGSNEQFF	TGTGCCAGCAGTTTCGGGTATAGCGGGAGCAATGAGCAGTTCTTC
TRBV5-4	NA	TRBJ1-1	NA	CASSPLTGQNTEAFF	TGTGCCAGCAGCCCTCTAACCGGGCAGAACACTGAAGCTTTCTTT
TRBV12-3/TRBV12-4	NA	TRBJ2-7	NA	CASSPRVHYEQYF	TGTGCCAGCAGCCCGAGGGTGCACTACGAGCAGTACTTC
TRBV5-1	NA	TRBJ1-1	NA	CASADQASGNTEAFF	TGCGCCAGCGCAGATCAAGCCTCGGGTAATACTGAAGCTTTCTTT
TRBV30	NA	TRBJ2-5	NA	CAWSRYPPAETQYF	TGTGCCTGGAGCCGTTATCCGCCGGCGGAGACCCAGTACTTC
TRBV18	NA	TRBJ1-5	NA	CASSLSPANQPQHF	TGTGCCAGCTCACTTTCCCCGGCAAATCAGCCCCAGCATTTT
TRBV28	NA	TRBJ2-3	NA	CASSLGWGSSTDTQYF	TGTGCCAGCAGTTTAGGATGGGGGTCTAGCACAGATACGCAGTATTTT
TRBV14	NA	TRBJ2-7	TRBD1	CASSRITGTDYEQYF	TGTGCCAGCAGCCGGATTACCGGGACAGATTACGAGCAGTACTTC
TRBV3-1/TRBV3-2	NA	TRBJ1-2	NA	CASSQEDRGTVYGYTF	TGTGCCAGCAGCCAAGAAGATAGAGGGACGGTGTATGGCTACACCTTC
TRBV7-2	NA	TRBJ2-7	NA	CASSLAWGGYEQYF	TGTGCCAGCAGCTTAGCGTGGGGCGGGTACGAGCAGTACTTC
TRBV19	NA	TRBJ2-2	NA	CASTPQGFTGELFF	TGTGCCAGTACCCCCCAGGGGTTCACCGGGGAGCTGTTTTTT
TRBV19	NA	TRBJ1-1	NA	CASSPWGDTEAFF	TGTGCCAGTAGTCCCTGGGGTGACACTGAAGCTTTCTTT
TRBV29-1	once	TRBJ2-2	NA	CSALNTGELFF	TGCAGCGCCCTTAACACCGGGGAGCTGTTTTTT